The rows below give T cell receptor beta chains drawn from one sample of a study of T cells in Graves' hyperthyroidism and ophthalmopathy. From the multiplex PCR reads, TCRdb called clonotypes with MiXCR, one entry per CDR3 protein. The table has 300,000 to 500,000 distinct CDR3 sequences, over 13% seen once. The sample was blood. All receptors derive from a man aged 50-59 years with Graves' ophthalmopathy. The conserved cysteine and the conserved F or W are not part of the CDR3 here. Each record gives: J gene, V gene, CDR3 protein.

TRBJ2-3 | TRBV6-5 | ASSYGDTQY
TRBJ1-1 | TRBV19 | ASSPGRVSSLGPEAF
TRBJ2-1 | TRBV28 | ASSLRRDNEQF
TRBJ1-1 | TRBV10-3 | AIRYRTEMNTEAF
TRBJ2-2 | TRBV5-6 | ASTLTAGANTGELF
TRBJ2-2 | TRBV2 | ASKVGDRSTGELF
TRBJ2-1 | TRBV4-2 | ASSQNGGPAEQF
TRBJ2-3 | TRBV12-3/TRBV12-4 | ASCPLGTASTDTQY
TRBJ2-1 | TRBV15 | ATASGKLNEQF
TRBJ1-1 | TRBV19 | ASSIFPTERGTEAF
TRBJ2-6 | TRBV5-1 | ASSPGTGFLGSGANVLT
TRBJ2-4 | TRBV5-1 | ASSWQGVRDIQY
TRBJ2-3 | TRBV20-1 | SARDPSGRGADTQY
TRBJ2-5 | TRBV10-3 | AISESKRGIGGATQSGRETQY
TRBJ2-5 | TRBV30 | AWSETPFTGVVETQY
TRBJ2-5 | TRBV15 | ATSRGSGSGETQY
TRBJ2-5 | TRBV5-1 | ASSLARLAVTYQETQY
TRBJ2-6 | TRBV27 | ASSRRGLSGANVLT
TRBJ2-2 | TRBV20-1 | SAMNTGSTGELF
TRBJ2-5 | TRBV15 | ATSTGEETQY
TRBJ2-6 | TRBV11-3 | ASSPEGPYSTGANVLT
TRBJ1-1 | TRBV18 | ASSPQEVTEAF
TRBJ2-2 | TRBV19 | ASSISGAGELF
TRBJ2-2 | TRBV9 | ASSPGFWTPDTGELF
TRBJ2-3 | TRBV24-1 | ATSTNIGNRGRSTDTQY
TRBJ2-1 | TRBV9 | ASSVDNGGVHNEQF
TRBJ2-5 | TRBV27 | ASSDLDNQETQY
TRBJ2-1 | TRBV6-1 | ASIGPGLADNEQF
TRBJ2-1 | TRBV18 | ASSPPPSGSLYNEQF
TRBJ2-7 | TRBV12-3/TRBV12-4 | ASSTGTESYEQY
TRBJ2-5 | TRBV2 | ASKVVEGPGETQY
TRBJ2-3 | TRBV20-1 | SAPDRVADTQY
TRBJ2-5 | TRBV9 | ASSPGTGGRETQY
TRBJ2-7 | TRBV24-1 | ATSAGTYEQY
TRBJ1-1 | TRBV3-1 | ASSQEQGANTEAF